Below, 19 T cell receptor beta chains from the same sample are listed, as sequenced in a study of shared clonotypes between healthy human individuals. Produced via immunoSEQ multiplex PCR; TCRdb's table is partial and in-frame only. Of fewer than 2.5 million clones listed, 80% to 95% are singletons. The specimen was naive CD4+ T cells from PBMCs. Subset specified: CD45RA+ positively selected. The receptors come from a man between 18 and 35 years old in good health. Some clones in this sample may be carry-over from other donors' samples.

This chain links TRBV5-6 with TRBJ2-2; no firm D call. The CDR3 length is 14 residues. Germline V gene data show CDR1 as SGHDT and CDR2 as YYEEEE. The V end was cut by 2 bases, the J end by 1 base, with 6 bases between. This chain's CDR3 is CASSFWVNTGELFF. The CDR3 nucleotides read TGTGCCAGCAGCTTCTGGGTGAACACCGGGGAGCTGTTTTTT.

This clone came up once. The chain couples TRBV28 to TRBJ2-7; TRBD2 is a possible D gene (5 bases). This CDR3 has 14 amino acids. V dropped 6 bases and J dropped 0 bases, with 12 bases sitting between them. In germline, CDR1 is MDHEN, CDR2 SYDVKM. CDR3 nucleotides: TGTGCCAGCAGGAGACAAGAGGGCTCCTACGAGCAGTACTTC. Protein sequence: CASRRQEGSYEQYF.

The chain joins TRBV28 to TRBJ2-3; 7 bases fit TRBD2. Germline V gene data show CDR1 as MDHEN and CDR2 as SYDVKM. The V and J ends lost 6 bases and 2 bases, in that order; junction bases with no gene match: 11. CDR3 size: 16 residues. The CDR3: CASRDLRDYPTDTQYF. CDR3 nucleotides: TGTGCCAGCAGGGACCTCCGGGACTACCCCACAGATACGCAGTATTTT.

CDR3 sequence: CASSLAEGSLWGNTIYF. The DNA of the CDR3 is TGTGCCAGCAGCTTAGCGGAGGGTAGCCTGTGGGGAAACACCATATATTTT. This chain links TRBV7-6 with TRBJ1-3, with D uncertain. Germline assignment: CDR1 SGHVS and CDR2 FNYEAQ. The CDR3 has 17 residues. Deletions cut 0 bases from V and 4 bases from J, with 16 bases between.

In DNA form, the CDR3 reads TGTGCCAGCAGCCCCCTCCCGGGACAGGGAGGCACAGATACGCAGTATTTT. Its protein product is CASSPLPGQGGTDTQYF. The J gene is TRBJ2-3, the V gene TRBV7-9; 9 nucleotides agree with TRBD1. Germline assignment: CDR1 SEHNR and CDR2 FQNEAQ (reference sequence). After removal of 5 bases from V and 1 base from J, the junction contained 10 bases not matched to a gene. The length of the CDR3 is 17 residues.

V usage is TRBV28 and J usage is TRBJ2-1, with D unclear. Germline-derived CDR1 and CDR2 are MDHEN and SYDVKM. Trimming pared 6 bases from V and 6 bases from J, leaving 9 bases between. The length of the CDR3 is 12 residues. The CDR3 DNA is TGTGCCAGCAGGCTCGTCGGCAATGAGCAGTTCTTC. Translating it yields CASRLVGNEQFF.

The rearrangement uses TRBV19 and TRBJ2-7; TRBD2 matches at 9 bases. Germline V gene data show CDR1 as LNHDA and CDR2 as SQIVND (reference sequence). V shed 7 bases, J shed 3 bases, and the junction held 7 bases outside the gene matches. The CDR3 sequence is 14 residues long. The CDR3 loop is CASKRTSAGYEQYF. For the CDR3, the DNA is TGTGCCAGTAAACGGACTAGCGCCGGCTACGAGCAGTACTTC.

This clone showed up just a few times. At the DNA level, this CDR3 is encoded by other sequences in the same sample as well. This chain links TRBV5-1 with TRBJ2-1, with 10 nucleotides matching TRBD1. V lost 0 bases, J lost 6 bases, and 0 bases stayed unmatched. The CDR3 is 14 residues long. The germline gives CDR1 SGHRS, CDR2 YFSETQ. The DNA of the CDR3 is TGCGCCAGCAGCTTGGGGACAGGGGGCAATGAGCAGTTCTTC. This sequence encodes CASSLGTGGNEQFF.

With regard to this clone: Germline is not matched at one junction end, which may reflect a read error. Other nucleotide sequences from this sample produce the same CDR3. This CDR3 reads CASSSTGTSGSLWNEQFF. The CDR3 DNA reads as TGCGCCAGCAGTTCGACTGGGACTAGCGGGAGCCTCTGGAATGAGCAGTTCTTC. V and J are TRBV2 and TRBJ2-1; the match to TRBD2 covers 14 bases. This CDR3 region has 18 residues. Germline CDR1 is SNHLY and CDR2 is FYNNEI.

Comment on this clone: Other nucleotide sequences from this sample produce the same CDR3. The CDR3 sequence: CASSYSSAFSYEQYF. The CDR3 DNA sequence: TGTGCCAGCAGTTACTCGTCGGCTTTTTCCTACGAGCAGTACTTC. The chain carries TRBV6-5 and TRBJ2-7; D is ambiguous. The V gene lost 0 bases and the J gene lost 1 base, with 10 bases spanning the gap. The CDR3 contains 15 residues. Germline V gives CDR1 MNHEY, CDR2 SVGAGI.

The chain recombines TRBV6-6 with TRBJ2-5; 8 bases agree with TRBD1. The junction had 9 bases not matched to a gene; V was cut back by 5 bases and J by 10 bases. CDR1 is MNHNY and CDR2 is SVGAGI in the germline V gene (reference sequence). This CDR3 is built from 13 residues. CDR3 coding DNA: TGTGCCAGCAGTAGAACAGGGGGATGGAACCAGTACTTC. It yields the protein CASSRTGGWNQYF.

The chain employs TRBV23-1 and TRBJ2-7, with a weak D call TRBD2 (6 bases). TRBV23-1 has ORF status, its function being uncertain. Trimming took off 0 bases at V and 0 bases at J, with 24 bases between the two ends. CDR3 size: 20 residues. CDR3: CASSQSGFPGRETHSYEQYF. CDR3 nucleotide sequence: TGCGCCAGCAGTCAATCCGGGTTTCCAGGGCGGGAAACCCACTCCTACGAGCAGTACTTC.

The chain links TRBV7-2 to TRBJ2-5; no definite D call. CDR3 length: 14 residues. Trimming removed 2 bases from V and 7 bases from J, with 14 bases in between. The germline gives CDR1 SGHTA, CDR2 FQGNSA. The CDR3 region is CASSLSVDVGTQYF. In DNA form, the CDR3 reads TGTGCCAGCAGCTTATCGGTGGACGTTGGGACCCAGTACTTC.

This sequence joins TRBV5-1 and TRBJ2-7; tentatively, D is TRBD2 (6 bases). CDR1 is SGHRS and CDR2 is YFSETQ in the germline V gene. V was clipped by 0 bases and J by 2 bases, with 12 bases between them. The CDR3 is 15 residues long. This chain's CDR3 is CASSLDGGPTYEQYF. CDR3 nucleotide sequence: TGCGCCAGCAGCTTGGACGGGGGACCTACCTACGAGCAGTACTTC.

V gene TRBV29-1 combines with J gene TRBJ2-5, with 10 bases aligning to TRBD1. Germline V CDR1 and CDR2: SQVTM, ANQGSEA. This CDR3 region has 12 residues. V trimming: 8 bases; J trimming: 4 bases; junction bases outside the gene matches: 4. In DNA, the CDR3 is TGCAGCACCGGACAGGGGGGAGAGACCCAGTACTTC. Its translation is CSTGQGGETQYF.

The chain employs TRBV7-3 and TRBJ2-3; either TRBD1 or TRBD2 may fit D (5 bases each). Trimming removed 2 bases at V and 5 bases at J, with 17 bases between. The CDR3 sequence is 16 residues long. CDR1 and CDR2 from the germline V gene are SGHTA and FQGTGA. In DNA, the CDR3 is TGTGCCAGCAGCTTACAGGCTCGAGGGGCTGGAGATACGCAGTATTTT. It codes for CASSLQARGAGDTQYF.

This clone was counted only a few times. This chain links TRBV25-1 with TRBJ1-2, with no clear D. The germline V gene encodes CDR1 MGHDK and CDR2 SYGVNS. The CDR3 consists of 13 residues. Trimming left V 1 base short and J 7 bases short, with 10 bases between. The CDR3 sequence: CASSELRATGYTF. The CDR3, as DNA: TGTGCCAGCAGTGAATTGAGGGCAACTGGCTACACCTTC.

The chain is built from TRBV20-1 and TRBJ1-2; possibly TRBD1 for D (5 bases). The germline gives CDR1 DFQATT, CDR2 SNEGSKA (reference sequence). Trimming pared 6 bases from V and 6 bases from J, leaving 8 bases between. The CDR3 runs 10 residues. Written as DNA, the CDR3 is TGCAGTGCGAGACAGAATGGCTACACCTTC. It translates to CSARQNGYTF.

With regard to this clone: Other DNA sequences of this sample code for an identical CDR3. The chain's CDR3 is CASSLEGFGQPQHF. The CDR3 DNA sequence: TGTGCCAGCAGCTTGGAAGGCTTTGGTCAGCCCCAGCATTTT. The V and J genes are TRBV5-4 and TRBJ1-5; D is ambiguous. The CDR3 has 14 amino acids. The germline V gene has CDR1 SGHNT and CDR2 YYREEE (reference sequence). Trimming cost V 0 bases and J 6 bases, with 10 bases left between them.